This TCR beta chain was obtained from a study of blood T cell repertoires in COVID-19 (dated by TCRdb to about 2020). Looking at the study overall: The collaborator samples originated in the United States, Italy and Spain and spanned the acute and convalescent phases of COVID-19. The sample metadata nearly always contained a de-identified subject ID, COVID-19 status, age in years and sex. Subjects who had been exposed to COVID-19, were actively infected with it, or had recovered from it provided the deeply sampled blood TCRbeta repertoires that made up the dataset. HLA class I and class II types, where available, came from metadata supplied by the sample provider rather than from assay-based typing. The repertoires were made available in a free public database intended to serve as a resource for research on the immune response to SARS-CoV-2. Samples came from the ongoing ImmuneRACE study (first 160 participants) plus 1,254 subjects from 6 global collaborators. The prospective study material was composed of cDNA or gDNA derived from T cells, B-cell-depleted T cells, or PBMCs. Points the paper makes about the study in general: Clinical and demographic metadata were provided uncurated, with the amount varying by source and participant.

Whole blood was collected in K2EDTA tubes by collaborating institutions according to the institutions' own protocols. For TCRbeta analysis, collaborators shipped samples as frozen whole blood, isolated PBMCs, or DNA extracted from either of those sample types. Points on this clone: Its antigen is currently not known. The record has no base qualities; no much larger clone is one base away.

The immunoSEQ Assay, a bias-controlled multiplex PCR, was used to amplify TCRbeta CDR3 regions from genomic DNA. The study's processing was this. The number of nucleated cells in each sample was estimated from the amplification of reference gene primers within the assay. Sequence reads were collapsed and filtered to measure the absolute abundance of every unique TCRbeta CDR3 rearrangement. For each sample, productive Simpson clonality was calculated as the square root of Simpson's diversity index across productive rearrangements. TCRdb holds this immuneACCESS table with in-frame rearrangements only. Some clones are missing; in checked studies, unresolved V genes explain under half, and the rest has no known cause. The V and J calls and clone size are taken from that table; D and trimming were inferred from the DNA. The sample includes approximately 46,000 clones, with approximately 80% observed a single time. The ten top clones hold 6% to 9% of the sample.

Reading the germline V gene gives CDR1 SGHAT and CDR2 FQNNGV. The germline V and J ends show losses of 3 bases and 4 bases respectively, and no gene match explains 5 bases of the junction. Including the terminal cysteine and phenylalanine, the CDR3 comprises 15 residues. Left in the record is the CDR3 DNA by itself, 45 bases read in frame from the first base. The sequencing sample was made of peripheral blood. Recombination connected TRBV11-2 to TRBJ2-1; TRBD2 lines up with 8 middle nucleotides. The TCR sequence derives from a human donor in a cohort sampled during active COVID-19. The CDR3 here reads CASSFSGSSYNEQFF. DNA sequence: TGTGCCAGCAGCTTCAGCGGGAGTTCTTACAATGAGCAGTTCTTC. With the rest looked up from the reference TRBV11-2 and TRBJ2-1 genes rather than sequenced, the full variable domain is EAGVAQSPRYKIIEKRQSVAFWCNPISGHATLYWYQQILGQGPKLLIQFQNNGVVDDSQLPKDRFSAERLKGVDSTLKIQPAKLEDSAVYLCASSFSGSSYNEQFFGPGTRLTVL.